The following is a T cell receptor beta chain sequence with its context. This clonotype came up many times. What antigen it recognizes has not been identified. No clone much larger than this one lies a single base away; base qualities are absent. The record originates from a study of T-cell reconstitution after alpha-beta-depleted transplantation in children (dated by TCRdb to between 2015 and 2016). For context, the study as a whole: T-cell immune reconstitution after TCRalphabeta/CD19-depleted allogeneic hematopoietic cell transplantation in children was quantitatively tracked in the study by means of TCR repertoire profiling.

Summary of the overall study and its limitations: Apparently early alphabetaT-cell count recovery about two months after transplant reportedly relied on only several hundred rapidly expanded clones derived from non-depleted graft cells. The frequencies of hyperexpanded clones fell over the following months, and after one year, T-cell counts and TCRbeta diversity were mostly attributed to newly produced T cells. In some patients, high TCRbeta diversity at day 60 was attributed to recipient T cells and intrathymic progenitors that had survived conditioning.

The library came from PCR. Sequencing took place on an Illumina HiSeq 2500. TCR library preparation used molecular barcoding, with unique molecular identifiers applied to normalize quantification of the TCRbeta repertoire. TCRdb trimmed the raw reads at Q25, called clones with MiXCR and kept productive beta chains. Each entry is one CDR3 protein sequence, shown with its most common DNA and genes. Recorded for this sample are 150,000 to 250,000 distinct CDR3 sequences; 6.3% of them occurred a single time. Jointly, the top ten make up roughly 4.7% of the sample. This specimen's treatment or condition label, per the study, means: allogeneic hematopoietic cell transplantation with graft depleted of TCRalphabeta T cells and CD19 B cells. Transplant recipients were children who received TCRalphabeta/CD19-depleted allogeneic hematopoietic cell grafts. Measured from the cysteine to the phenylalanine, the CDR3 is 16 residues long. Only the CDR3 region is kept as DNA, spanning 48 bases read in frame from base 1. The germline V gene (reference sequence) yields MNHEY for CDR1 and SMNVEV for CDR2. Clipping removes 5 bases from V and 3 bases from J, with 7 as the unmatched junction base count.

The sequence is built from TRBV27 and TRBJ2-7; a stretch of 13 junction bases matches TRBD2. The sequenced sample was PBMCs, obtained before TCRalphabeta/CD19-depleted stem cell transplant. The sequence came from a girl under three years old with combined immunodeficiency, due to receive a stem cell transplant. The CDR3 region reads CASSPGTSGDYYEQYF. The sequence in DNA is TGTGCCAGCAGTCCCGGGACTAGCGGGGATTACTACGAGCAGTACTTC.